These 20 T cell receptor beta chains came from one sample sequenced in a study of cytomegalovirus exposure and HLA in healthy donors. Primers included in the PCR were 60 Vbeta and 13 Jbeta primers. The repertoire was sequenced with immunoSEQ multiplex PCR; TCRdb's copy has only in-frame clones and lacks some. In the table there are roughly 110,000 clones, just over 70% of which are singletons. Sequencing was done on a sample of PBMCs. All receptors derive from a boy aged 10-17 years in good health and CMV-seronegative.

J is TRBJ1-1 and V is TRBV19, with TRBD1 as a possible D gene (6 bases). The CDR3 totals 15 residues. Deletions cut 1 base from V and 1 base from J, with 10 bases between. CDR1 is LNHDA, CDR2 SQIVND, per germline (reference sequence). The CDR3 DNA follows: TGTGCCAGTAGTATAGTCCTGGGACAGAACACTGAAGCTTTCTTT. Its protein product is CASSIVLGQNTEAFF.

The chain combines TRBV28 with TRBJ1-5, with D uncertain. The CDR3 sequence is 13 residues long. Trimming took off 3 bases at V and 4 bases at J, with 7 bases between the two ends. Per germline, CDR1 MDHEN and CDR2 SYDVKM. The CDR3 loop reads CASSLIRNQPQHF. CDR3 DNA sequence: TGTGCCAGCAGTTTGATTAGAAATCAGCCCCAGCATTTT. Variable domain in full (rest from reference TRBV28 and TRBJ1-5): DVKVTQSSRYLVKRTGEKVFLECVQDMDHENMFWYRQDPGLGLRLIYFSYDVKMKEKGDIPEGYSVSREKKERFSLILESASTNQTSMYLCASSLIRNQPQHFGDGTRLSIL.

CDR3 residues: CASSSVTRDRGNEQYF. CDR3 sequence (DNA): TGTGCCAGCAGCTCGGTGACCCGGGACAGGGGGAACGAGCAGTACTTC. This chain joins TRBV7-6 and TRBJ2-7; 11 nucleotides agree with TRBD1. The V and J ends lost 4 bases and 5 bases, in that order; junction bases with no gene match: 10. Germline lookup yields CDR1 SGHVS and CDR2 FNYEAQ. The CDR3 covers 16 residues.

The chain has TRBV7-2 and TRBJ1-1, with D unclear. Germline CDR1 and CDR2: SGHTA and FQGNSA. V was shortened by 2 bases and J by 1 base, with 5 bases between the two germline ends. The CDR3 runs to 13 residues. The CDR3 DNA is TGTGCCAGCAGCTTACTAGGGAACACTGAAGCTTTCTTT. Amino acid sequence: CASSLLGNTEAFF.

The chain joins TRBV7-9 to TRBJ1-2, with 8 positions matching TRBD1. Germline V gives CDR1 SEHNR, CDR2 FQNEAQ (reference sequence). The CDR3 extends over 13 amino acids. V shed 8 bases, J shed 4 bases, and the junction held 6 bases outside the gene matches. CDR3 nucleotide sequence: TGTGCCAGCGTCGGGACAGGCCCCTATGGCTACACCTTC. Amino acids: CASVGTGPYGYTF.

The chain combines TRBV11-1 with TRBJ1-4; unclear D gene. The V gene's germline CDR1 is SGHAT and CDR2 FQDESV (reference sequence). The V end lost 5 bases, the J end lost 3 bases, and 7 bases lay between the germline ends. CDR3 length: 13 amino acids. The CDR3 loop is CASSRGANEKLFF. The CDR3 coding sequence is TGTGCCAGCAGCCGCGGGGCTAATGAAAAACTGTTTTTT.

This chain links TRBV7-9 with TRBJ1-5; 7 positions match TRBD1. Trimming removed 1 base from V and 3 bases from J; junction bases left unmatched: 9. Germline V CDR1 and CDR2: SEHNR, FQNEAQ (reference sequence). This CDR3 spans 17 amino acids. CDR3 in amino acids: CASSLGFRGQTNQPQHF. CDR3 sequence (DNA): TGTGCCAGCAGCTTAGGGTTTCGGGGACAGACCAATCAGCCCCAGCATTTT.

The chain couples TRBV10-1 to TRBJ2-2; 9 positions agree with TRBD2. The germline V gene has CDR1 WNHNN and CDR2 SYGVQD (reference sequence). CDR3 length equals 16 residues. With V trimmed by 6 bases and J by 6 bases, 11 bases remained unmatched. CDR3 nucleotide sequence: TGCGCCAGCAGCTCCAGCGGGAGGCCCAACGCCGGGGAGCTGTTTTTT. Translated: CASSSSGRPNAGELFF.

A note on this clone: The same CDR3 also results from other DNA sequences found in this sample. V usage is TRBV28 and J usage is TRBJ1-2; D gene uncertain. Germline V lookup: CDR1 MDHEN, CDR2 SYDVKM. The CDR3 extends over 13 amino acids. Deletions cut 2 bases from V and 5 bases from J, with 9 bases between. CDR3: CASSLAGEYGYTF. The CDR3, as DNA: TGTGCCAGCAGTTTAGCGGGTGAATATGGCTACACCTTC.

The chain uses TRBV6-6 and TRBJ2-7; the match to TRBD2 covers 10 bases. Per germline, CDR1 MNHNY and CDR2 SVGAGI (reference sequence). After removal of 6 bases from V and 0 bases from J, the junction contained 8 bases not matched to a gene. CDR3 length: 16 amino acids. This CDR3 is CASRQTSGAVSYEQYF. Here the CDR3 DNA reads TGTGCCAGCAGACAAACTAGCGGGGCGGTCTCCTACGAGCAGTACTTC.

This sequence joins TRBV7-3 and TRBJ2-1; the D is unclear. V gave up 1 base and J gave up 10 bases, with 11 bases separating them. The CDR3 runs 13 residues. Germline CDR1 is SGHTA and CDR2 is FQGTGA. CDR3 coding DNA: TGTGCCAGCAGCTTAAGTAGTTTCGGGGAGCAGTTCTTC. Protein: CASSLSSFGEQFF.

CDR3 sequence reads: CASSFRGRGRGYTF. The CDR3, as DNA: TGTGCCAGCAGTTTCAGGGGGCGAGGTCGTGGCTACACCTTC. The chain has TRBV28 and TRBJ1-2, with 8 bases lining up with TRBD1. The CDR3 consists of 14 residues. With V trimmed by 3 bases and J by 7 bases, 7 bases remained unmatched. Germline V gene data show CDR1 as MDHEN and CDR2 as SYDVKM.

This clone has just a few counts. V is TRBV6-4 and J is TRBJ1-2, with 9 nucleotides matching TRBD1. The CDR3 spans 14 residues. V trimming: 6 bases; J trimming: 0 bases; junction bases outside the gene matches: 2. The germline V gene has CDR1 MRHNA and CDR2 SNTAGT. The CDR3 loop reads CASRGQGANYGYTF. The CDR3 nucleotides are TGTGCCAGCAGGGGACAGGGAGCTAACTATGGCTACACCTTC.

The rearrangement uses TRBV19 and TRBJ1-1; the D is unclear. CDR1 and CDR2 from the germline V gene are LNHDA and SQIVND (reference sequence). The germline V and J ends were trimmed by 5 bases and 2 bases, with 12 bases remaining between them. There are 14 residues in the CDR3. The CDR3 sequence: CASSQAGANTEAFF. The CDR3, as DNA: TGTGCCAGTAGTCAGGCGGGAGCAAACACTGAAGCTTTCTTT. Together with reference TRBV19 and TRBJ1-1, the CDR3 gives the full variable domain: DGGITQSPKYLFRKEGQNVTLSCEQNLNHDAMYWYRQDPGQGLRLIYYSQIVNDFQKGDIAEGYSVSREKKESFPLTVTSAQKNPTAFYLCASSQAGANTEAFFGQGTRLTVV.

This clone was seen a single time. V gene TRBV29-1 combines with J gene TRBJ2-3; perhaps TRBD2 as D (7 bases). Germline-derived CDR1 and CDR2 are SQVTM and ANQGSEA. The CDR3 is 13 amino acids. Trimming left V 7 bases short and J 9 bases short, with 20 bases between. The chain's CDR3 is CSARGSGEMTQYF. DNA of the CDR3: TGCAGCGCCAGGGGAAGCGGGGAGATGACGCAGTATTTT.

The chain couples TRBV19 to TRBJ2-2, with a tentative D call TRBD1 (5 bases). There are 13 residues in the CDR3. V lost 4 bases to trimming and J lost 6 bases, with 9 bases between them. CDR1 is LNHDA and CDR2 is SQIVND in the germline V gene (reference sequence). This CDR3 is CASSKQAPGELFF. CDR3 sequence (DNA): TGTGCCAGTAGTAAACAGGCCCCCGGGGAGCTGTTTTTT.

V and J are TRBV7-9 and TRBJ2-7, with D maybe TRBD1 (6 bases). The CDR3 length is 15 residues. Germline loops: CDR1 SEHNR, CDR2 FQNEAQ (reference sequence). V lost 4 bases to trimming and J lost 2 bases, with 15 bases between them. The DNA for the CDR3 is TGTGCCAGCAGCTCGGGACACCGAGACCCCTACGAGCAGTACTTC. Translation gives CASSSGHRDPYEQYF.

V and J are TRBV18 and TRBJ1-1; D is ambiguous. V was clipped by 4 bases and J by 5 bases, with 11 bases between them. The CDR3 length is 13 residues. CDR1 is KGHSH and CDR2 is LQKENI in the germline V gene. For the CDR3, the DNA is TGTGCCAGCTCACTCAGGCGGGAGACTGAAGCTTTCTTT. Amino acid sequence: CASSLRRETEAFF.

The CDR3 nucleotides are TGTGCCTGTGCAATATCACCGATAGACGAGCAGTACTTC. Protein product: CACAISPIDEQYF. The chain joins TRBV19 to TRBJ2-7; no reliable D call. Trimming removed 11 bases from V and 5 bases from J, with 19 bases in between. This CDR3 comprises 13 residues. The germline V gene has CDR1 LNHDA and CDR2 SQIVND (reference sequence).

The rearrangement joins TRBV2 to TRBJ2-1; D is perhaps TRBD2 (5 bases). The CDR3 is 14 residues long. Germline values: CDR1 SNHLY, CDR2 FYNNEI. Trimming stripped 7 bases from V and 1 base from J, with 11 bases between. This chain's CDR3 is CASIAGRSYNEQFF. CDR3 nucleotides: TGTGCCAGCATTGCGGGTAGGTCCTACAATGAGCAGTTCTTC.